The 30 T cell receptor beta chains given below trace back to one sample, sequenced in a study of identical twins. Each CDR3 protein is one row after TCRdb ran MiXCR on the 5' RACE reads. The sample includes 450,000 or so distinct CDR3 sequences, about 13% of them seen just once. The same sample was also studied in work on yellow fever vaccine responses in identical twins.

Sequenced: CD4+ T cells sorted from blood. These receptors were taken from a woman under 30 in good health.

Turning to this clonotype: Since a much larger clone is just one base distant, this may be a read error. The J gene is TRBJ2-1, the V gene TRBV3-1, with unresolved D. The CDR3 extends over 10 amino acids. Germline V lookup: CDR1 LGHDT, CDR2 YNNKEL (reference sequence). The CDR3 DNA reads TGTACCAGCAGCCAAGGCGAGCAGTTCTTC. As protein: CTSSQGEQFF.

This clonotype was observed at least ten times. The V call is TRBV4-3, the J call TRBJ2-1; D might be TRBD2 (6 bases). CDR1 and CDR2 (germline): LGHNA, YSLEER. The CDR3 extends over 15 amino acids. V was shortened by 0 bases and J by 5 bases, with 11 bases between the two germline ends. This CDR3 reads CASSQDRAGNNEQFF. The CDR3 DNA reads TGCGCCAGCAGCCAAGACCGGGCGGGGAACAATGAGCAGTTCTTC.

This clonotype was detected many times. The chain couples TRBV3-1 to TRBJ2-3; tentatively, D is TRBD1 (5 bases). CDR1 is LGHDT and CDR2 is YNNKEL in the germline V gene (reference sequence). The CDR3 contains 15 residues. V shed 4 bases and J shed 1 base, with 12 bases lying between them. The CDR3 DNA is TGTGCCAGCAGCCTTCTAGGGGCCCGCACAGATACGCAGTATTTT. Its translation: CASSLLGARTDTQYF.

The chain couples TRBV20-1 to TRBJ1-1; possible D gene TRBD1, 5 bases. The CDR3 runs 12 residues. Trimming stripped 3 bases from V and 4 bases from J, with 9 bases between. Germline loops: CDR1 DFQATT, CDR2 SNEGSKA (reference sequence). The CDR3 bases are TGCAGTGCTAGGGAAGGGACCACTGAAGCTTTCTTT. It codes for CSAREGTTEAFF.

The chain combines TRBV2 with TRBJ2-5, with D possibly being TRBD1 or TRBD2 (5 bases each). The CDR3 covers 17 residues. V was pared by 8 bases and J by 7 bases, with 29 bases between. Germline lookup yields CDR1 SNHLY and CDR2 FYNNEI. CDR3 nucleotide sequence: TGTGCCAGCCCCCTTGGGGGTGTAGACCTCAGCACGGGGACCCAGTACTTC. It encodes CASPLGGVDLSTGTQYF.

This clonotype has only a few counts. V is TRBV5-1 and J is TRBJ1-2; unclear D gene. Trimming removed 4 bases at V and 11 bases at J, with 15 bases between. Per germline, CDR1 SGHRS and CDR2 YFSETQ. The CDR3 loop spans 12 amino acids. For the CDR3, the DNA is TGCGCCAGCAGCCAGGAACGGATGGCTTACACCTTC. Residues: CASSQERMAYTF.

This clonotype came up many times. The J gene is TRBJ2-2, the V gene TRBV29-1; weak D call: TRBD1 (6 bases). The germline V and J ends were trimmed by 7 bases and 0 bases, with 15 bases remaining between them. CDR1 is SQVTM and CDR2 is ANQGSEA in the germline V gene. The CDR3 sequence is 15 residues long. In DNA, the CDR3 is TGCAGCGCCCGAGGGGGAACAACGAACACCGGGGAGCTGTTTTTT. Its protein is CSARGGTTNTGELFF.

This clonotype was observed at least ten times. The chain recombines TRBV4-2 with TRBJ2-3; D might be TRBD1 (5 bases). CDR1 LGHNA and CDR2 YNFKEQ come from the germline V gene. The CDR3 sequence is 15 residues long. Trimming left V 5 bases short and J 1 base short, with 13 bases between. The CDR3: CASSFEGVGTDTQYF. Written as DNA, the CDR3 is TGTGCCAGCAGCTTCGAAGGGGTGGGCACAGATACGCAGTATTTT.

This clonotype was recorded at least ten times. The J gene is TRBJ2-7, the V gene TRBV9, with D tentatively TRBD2 (5 bases). The V gene's germline CDR1 is SGDLS and CDR2 YYNGEE. The CDR3 runs 13 residues. The V end was cut by 2 bases, the J end by 3 bases, with 9 bases between. CDR3 residues: CASSVTTSYEQYF. In DNA, the CDR3 is TGTGCCAGCAGCGTGACAACTAGCTACGAGCAGTACTTC.

The chain combines TRBV20-1 with TRBJ2-1; 10 bases match TRBD2. The CDR3 is 17 residues long. Germline loops: CDR1 DFQATT, CDR2 SNEGSKA (reference sequence). The trim removed 3 bases at V and 0 bases at J, leaving 8 bases unmatched. The CDR3 sequence: CSASKLAGISSYNEQFF. As DNA, the CDR3 is TGCAGTGCTAGCAAACTAGCGGGAATCAGCTCCTACAATGAGCAGTTCTTC.

In its sample, this clonotype was seen a few times. V gene TRBV28 combines with J gene TRBJ2-1, with 8 bases lining up with TRBD1. This CDR3 is built from 16 residues. Germline values: CDR1 MDHEN, CDR2 SYDVKM. The J segment lost 7 bases and the V segment lost 3 bases, leaving 11 bases of the junction unmatched. The CDR3 coding sequence is TGTGCCAGCAGTTTCCCGGGGCAGGGGGCGAAGAATGAGCAGTTCTTC. Encoded protein: CASSFPGQGAKNEQFF. Looking up the rest from reference TRBV28 and TRBJ2-1 gives the full variable domain: DVKVTQSSRYLVKRTGEKVFLECVQDMDHENMFWYRQDPGLGLRLIYFSYDVKMKEKGDIPEGYSVSREKKERFSLILESASTNQTSMYLCASSFPGQGAKNEQFFGPGTRLTVL.

This clonotype occurred a few times. The chain is built from TRBV7-9 and TRBJ2-7, with D possibly being TRBD2 (5 bases). From germline, CDR1 is SEHNR and CDR2 FQNEAQ (reference sequence). The CDR3 is 14 amino acids. V was cut by 7 bases and J by 1 base, with 14 bases left in between. This CDR3 is CASNMVGASYEQYF. DNA of the CDR3: TGTGCCAGCAACATGGTGGGAGCATCCTACGAGCAGTACTTC.

This chain joins TRBV24-1 and TRBJ2-6; D not resolved. The CDR3 length is 15 residues. V gave up 3 bases and J gave up 2 bases, with 7 bases separating them. From germline, CDR1 is KGHDR and CDR2 SFDVKD. The CDR3 nucleotides read TGTGCCACCAGTGATATGACTCCTGGGGCCAACGTCCTGACTTTC. This translates into CATSDMTPGANVLTF.

The chain links TRBV24-1 to TRBJ2-2; D ambiguous. CDR1 is KGHDR and CDR2 is SFDVKD in the germline V gene. Between the trimmed V and J ends, which lost 6 bases and 6 bases, there was a span of 7 bases. This CDR3 has 12 amino acids. DNA for the CDR3: TGTGCCACCAGTTTTGGGCCCGGGGAGCTGTTTTTT. It yields the protein CATSFGPGELFF.

This clonotype was found many times. The V and J genes are TRBV2 and TRBJ2-1, with 12 bases that match TRBD2. The V gene end was trimmed by 5 bases and the J gene end by 9 bases; junction bases not matched to a gene: 5. The CDR3 is 14 amino acids. The germline V gene encodes CDR1 SNHLY and CDR2 FYNNEI. CDR3 in amino acids: CASSRLAGEGEQFF. CDR3 nucleotides: TGTGCCAGCAGTCGACTAGCGGGGGAGGGTGAGCAGTTCTTC. Using reference TRBV2 and TRBJ2-1 for the parts outside the CDR3, the full variable domain is EPEVTQTPSHQVTQMGQEVILRCVPISNHLYFYWYRQILGQKVEFLVSFYNNEISEKSEIFDDQFSVERPDGSNFTLKIRSTKLEDSAMYFCASSRLAGEGEQFFGPGTRLTVL.

This clonotype was seen many times. The chain is built from TRBV12-3 or TRBV12-4 and TRBJ2-5; tentatively, D is TRBD1 (6 bases). Trimming took 2 bases from V and 4 from J, leaving 8 bases between them. The CDR3 covers 13 residues. The CDR3 sequence: CASSLTGRETQYF. The CDR3 DNA reads as TGTGCCAGCAGTTTAACAGGGAGAGAGACCCAGTACTTC.

V is TRBV7-2 and J is TRBJ2-2; 7 positions match TRBD1. The CDR3 has 16 amino acids. Germline assignment: CDR1 SGHTA and CDR2 FQGNSA. Germline trimming cut 3 bases from V and 3 bases from J; bases unmatched to any gene: 7. CDR3 nucleotides: TGTGCCAGCAGCTTTAACCCCGGGACAGACACCGGGGAGCTGTTTTTT. Its protein is CASSFNPGTDTGELFF.

The table lists this clonotype with a few counts. This chain links TRBV2 with TRBJ2-3, with 7 bases that match TRBD2. The length of the CDR3 is 13 residues. V was clipped by 8 bases and J by 6 bases; unmatched bases: 8. The germline gives CDR1 SNHLY, CDR2 FYNNEI. This CDR3 is CASVGGGLDTQYF. CDR3 sequence (DNA): TGTGCCAGCGTGGGGGGGGGATTGGATACGCAGTATTTT.

The sample holds a few counts of this clonotype. This sequence joins TRBV28 and TRBJ2-3, with unresolved D. The CDR3 sequence is 13 residues long. Trimming took 5 bases from V and 0 from J, leaving 6 bases between them. Germline CDR1 reads MDHEN; CDR2 reads SYDVKM. The CDR3 DNA sequence: TGTGCCAGCAGTCAACCTAGCACAGATACGCAGTATTTT. Translating gives CASSQPSTDTQYF.

In its sample, this clonotype was seen a few times. The rearrangement links TRBV20-1 to TRBJ2-3; D gene unclear. V lost 4 bases, J lost 3 bases, and 8 bases lay in between. CDR1 and CDR2 from the germline V gene are DFQATT and SNEGSKA (reference sequence). CDR3 size: 12 residues. In DNA, the CDR3 is TGCAGTGCTACGGTTGTGACAGATACGCAGTATTTT. It encodes CSATVVTDTQYF.

This sequence joins TRBV7-9 and TRBJ1-4; the D gene is possibly TRBD1 (5 bases). This CDR3 spans 16 amino acids. Trimming removed 2 bases at V and 3 bases at J, with 13 bases between. Per the germline V gene, CDR1 is SEHNR and CDR2 is FQNEAQ (reference sequence). For the CDR3, the DNA is TGTGCCAGCAGCTTATCATTCGGGGGGTCTAATGAAAAACTGTTTTTT. It specifies CASSLSFGGSNEKLFF.

The V gene is TRBV7-2, the J gene TRBJ2-1; 10 bases agree with TRBD2. Germline lookup yields CDR1 SGHTA and CDR2 FQGNSA. The CDR3 length is 15 residues. With V trimmed by 4 bases and J by 10 bases, 10 bases remained unmatched. CDR3 loop: CASSSRTSGRGEQFF. The DNA for the CDR3 is TGTGCCAGCAGCTCTCGGACTAGCGGACGTGGAGAGCAGTTCTTC. Full variable domain (missing parts from reference TRBV7-2 and TRBJ2-1): GAGVSQSPSNKVTEKGKDVELRCDPISGHTALYWYRQSLGQGLEFLIYFQGNSAPDKSGLPSDRFSAERTGGSVSTLTIQRTQQEDSAVYLCASSSRTSGRGEQFFGPGTRLTVL.

The chain links TRBV12-3 or TRBV12-4 to TRBJ1-1; 10 bases fit TRBD1. J lost 10 bases, V lost 7 bases, and 12 bases had no gene match. This CDR3 comprises 14 residues. The CDR3 loop reads CASIVPGQGRRAFF. For the CDR3, the DNA is TGTGCCAGCATCGTCCCGGGACAGGGGCGGAGAGCTTTCTTT.

The rearrangement uses TRBV29-1 and TRBJ2-1, with D possibly being TRBD1 or TRBD2 (5 bases each). CDR3 length: 12 amino acids. Looked up from germline, CDR1 is SQVTM and CDR2 is ANQGSEA. Trimming removed 0 bases from V and 9 bases from J, with 9 bases in between. CDR3 amino acids: CSVEEGVSEQFF. CDR3 DNA: TGCAGCGTTGAAGAGGGGGTAAGTGAGCAGTTCTTC.

The chain carries TRBV11-2 and TRBJ2-5; 10 bases match TRBD2. The V and J ends lost 5 bases and 3 bases, in that order; junction bases with no gene match: 6. Germline-derived CDR1 and CDR2 are SGHAT and FQNNGV. This CDR3 spans 15 amino acids. CDR3 protein: CASSRGTSEKETQYF. CDR3 bases: TGTGCCAGCAGCCGTGGGACTAGCGAGAAAGAGACCCAGTACTTC.

This clonotype was seen only a few times. V gene TRBV7-9 combines with J gene TRBJ1-2; D remains ambiguous. The CDR3 extends over 15 amino acids. Germline assignment: CDR1 SEHNR and CDR2 FQNEAQ (reference sequence). V was cut by 0 bases and J by 4 bases, with 12 bases left in between. The CDR3, as DNA: TGTGCCAGCAGCTTAGCGCTCGGTAACGGCTATGGCTACACCTTC. It specifies CASSLALGNGYGYTF. The variable domain in full, with the rest retrieved from reference TRBV7-9 and TRBJ1-2, is DTGVSQNPRHKITKRGQNVTFRCDPISEHNRLYWYRQTLGQGPEFLTYFQNEAQLEKSRLLSDRFSAERPKGSFSTLEIQRTEQGDSAMYLCASSLALGNGYGYTFGSGTRLTVV.

This chain uses TRBV12-3 or TRBV12-4 with TRBJ2-5; maybe TRBD2 (5 bases). This CDR3 spans 18 amino acids. V was clipped by 1 base and J by 1 base, with 19 bases between them. In DNA, the CDR3 is TGTGCCAGCAGTTTAGGGGGATTAGCGAGGGCCGTCCAAGAGACCCAGTACTTC. It is translated as CASSLGGLARAVQETQYF.

The V gene is TRBV18, the J gene TRBJ2-7; D uncertain. The length of the CDR3 is 13 residues. Germline V lookup: CDR1 KGHSH, CDR2 LQKENI. Deletions cut 0 bases from V and 7 bases from J, with 10 bases between. The CDR3 sequence is CASSPPGSGEQYF. The CDR3 nucleotides are TGTGCCAGCTCACCACCGGGGTCAGGTGAGCAGTACTTC. Combining the CDR3 with reference TRBV18 and TRBJ2-7 gives the whole variable domain NAGVMQNPRHLVRRRGQEARLRCSPMKGHSHVYWYRQLPEEGLKFMVYLQKENIIDESGMPKERFSAEFPKEGPSILRIQQVVRGDSAAYFCASSPPGSGEQYFGPGTRLTVT.

This sequence joins TRBV7-2 and TRBJ2-2; D perhaps matches TRBD1 (6 bases). Trimming removed 5 bases at V and 4 bases at J, with 14 bases between. Looked up from germline, CDR1 is SGHTA and CDR2 is FQGNSA. The CDR3 has 15 amino acids. In DNA, the CDR3 is TGTGCCAGCAGCGTGGTAACAGGGTTCACCGGGGAGCTGTTTTTT. It codes for CASSVVTGFTGELFF.

This clonotype was detected a few times. The rearrangement links TRBV18 to TRBJ2-2, with D unresolved. This CDR3 region has 12 residues. The V end was cut by 6 bases, the J end by 9 bases, with 11 bases between. Germline-derived CDR1 and CDR2 are KGHSH and LQKENI. As DNA, the CDR3 is TGTGCCAGCTCTCCCACATCCAGGGAGCTGTTTTTT. This translates into CASSPTSRELFF.